This T cell receptor (beta chain) was captured by sequencing in a study of shared clonotypes between healthy human individuals. Germline trimming cut 2 bases from V and 5 bases from J; bases unmatched to any gene: 11. Looked up from germline, CDR1 is SGHTA and CDR2 is FQGNSA. The CDR3 is made up of 17 amino acids. Genomic DNA per cell subset filled all wells of several immunoSEQ plates. Here immunoSEQ multiplex PCR was the method, and the copy in TCRdb shows in-frame clones only, minus some. The repertoire holds about 990,000 clones, with around 78% as singletons. This receptor was taken from a man between 18 and 29 years old in good health. Some clones in this sample may be carry-over from other donors' samples. Material: memory CD4+ T cells from PBMCs. The sample's subset: CD45RA-negative fraction. The rearrangement links TRBV7-2 to TRBJ2-1, with 8 bases matching TRBD2. The CDR3 DNA follows: TGTGCCAGCAGCTTACGCCCACGGGAGGGCGGGAACAATGAGCAGTTCTTC. Translated: CASSLRPREGGNNEQFF.